The clone carrying this TCR beta chain showed up just a few times. The target antigen is unknown. This beta chain is a stray read from a library made for alpha chains; its abundance is not meaningful. Each CDR3 protein is one row after TCRdb ran MiXCR on the 5' RACE reads. The sample has approximately 1,200 distinct CDR3 sequences; approximately 32% are singletons. The CDR3 spans 13 residues. V gave up 3 bases and J gave up 1 base, with 4 bases separating them. The sample originates from a study of spatial heterogeneity in lung cancer. Documented time point: sample taken at primary tumor resection. Study-level findings and limits: Counts of expanded intratumoral alpha and beta TCRs tracked tumor mutation counts.

The sample consisted of lung tumor tissue, taken at surgery. The TCR comes from a male donor with early-stage non-small cell lung cancer. V gene TRBV12-3 or TRBV12-4 combines with J gene TRBJ1-5; D not resolved. The CDR3 DNA sequence: TGTGCCAGCAGTTTTTCGAGCAATCAGCCCCAGCATTTT. Residues: CASSFSSNQPQHF.